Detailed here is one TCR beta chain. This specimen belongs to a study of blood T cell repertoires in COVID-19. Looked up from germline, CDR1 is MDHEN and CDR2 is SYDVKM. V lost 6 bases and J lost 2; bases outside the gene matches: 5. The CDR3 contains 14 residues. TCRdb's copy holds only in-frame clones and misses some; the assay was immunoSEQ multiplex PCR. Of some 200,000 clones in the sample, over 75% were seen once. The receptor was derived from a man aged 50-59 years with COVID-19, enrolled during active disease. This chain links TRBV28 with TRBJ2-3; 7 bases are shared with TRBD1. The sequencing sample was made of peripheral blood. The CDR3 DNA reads TGTGCCAGCAGCACCGGGACAGACACAGATACGCAGTATTTT. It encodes CASSTGTDTDTQYF.